This T cell receptor beta chain stems from a study of breast tumors, draining lymph nodes, adjacent tissues. Concerning this clonotype: Its antigen is unidentified.

Overall study results and limits: Luminal-like breast cancer showed significantly greater tumor-nontumor repertoire similarity than basal-like breast cancer did.

TCRdb passed the multiplex PCR reads through MiXCR, listing each CDR3 protein once. This sample has about 270,000 distinct CDR3 sequences; roughly 31% occur once, and the top ten carry 0.85% to 1.2%. V lost 6 bases and J 4 bases, leaving 15 bases between the germline ends. Germline V gene data show CDR1 as DFQATT and CDR2 as SNEGSKA (reference sequence). The CDR3 runs 14 residues. Breast cancer patients provided tissue from their axillary draining lymph nodes. Sequenced input: axillary lymph node tissue. This receptor was identified in a female donor with breast cancer. Some clones in this sample may be carry-over from other donors' samples. This chain links TRBV20-1 with TRBJ1-4; the D gene is possibly TRBD1 (5 bases). CDR3 protein: CSATPGRLNEKLFF. The DNA of the CDR3 is TGCAGTGCCACACCGGGACGCCTTAATGAAAAACTGTTTTTT.